A single sample is the source of the 21 T cell receptor beta chains below, sequenced in a study of cytomegalovirus exposure and HLA in healthy donors. Researchers ran the PCR with 60 Vbeta and 13 Jbeta primers. Method: immunoSEQ multiplex PCR; TCRdb's copy keeps in-frame clones and lacks some. The sample has some 140,000 clones; about 74% are singletons. Sequenced material: PBMCs. These receptors were collected from a man younger than 35 in good health and CMV-seropositive.

The chain is built from TRBV10-3 and TRBJ2-1, with 13 positions matching TRBD2. Losses at the gene ends were 2 bases for V and 5 bases for J; bases not matched to a gene: 9. In germline, CDR1 is ENHRY, CDR2 SYGVKD. The CDR3 runs 18 residues. The CDR3 sequence: CAISEPRTSGGFDNEQFF. In DNA form, the CDR3 reads TGTGCCATCAGTGAGCCGCGGACTAGCGGGGGCTTCGACAATGAGCAGTTCTTC.

This clone has a handful of counts. The rearrangement uses TRBV4-2 and TRBJ1-5; weak D call: TRBD1 (5 bases). The CDR3 is 18 amino acids. CDR1 LGHNA and CDR2 YNFKEQ come from the germline V gene. Trimming shortened V by 4 bases and J by 6 bases, and 25 bases separated the two germline ends. The CDR3 loop reads CASSLGQGGRLSGQPQHF. CDR3 nucleotides: TGTGCCAGCAGCCTGGGCCAGGGTGGTAGGTTGTCCGGTCAGCCCCAGCATTTT.

The chain combines TRBV28 with TRBJ2-3; 13 bases line up with TRBD2. Trimming took 4 bases from V and 3 from J; bases not matched to a gene: 7. The CDR3 is 17 residues long. Germline CDR1 MDHEN, CDR2 SYDVKM. CDR3 DNA: TGTGCCAGCAGTTACCTCGGGACTAGCGGGACGACAGATACGCAGTATTTT. Encoded protein: CASSYLGTSGTTDTQYF.

V usage is TRBV18 and J usage is TRBJ2-2; 15 bases are a match to TRBD2. Germline V gene lookup returns CDR1 KGHSH and CDR2 LQKENI. The junction had 8 bases not matched to a gene; V was cut back by 2 bases and J by 1 base. The CDR3 is 20 residues long. DNA of the CDR3: TGTGCCAGCTCACCAACAAGGACTAGCGGGAGGGCCGGGAACACCGGGGAGCTGTTTTTT. It codes for CASSPTRTSGRAGNTGELFF.

This clone has more than one count but fewer than ten. The chain employs TRBV7-9 and TRBJ1-3, with D unclear. Trimming removed 4 bases at V and 5 bases at J, with 9 bases between. The CDR3 is made up of 13 amino acids. Germline CDR1 and CDR2: SEHNR and FQNEAQ (reference sequence). CDR3 amino acids: CASSSGGRNTIYF. CDR3 bases: TGTGCCAGCAGCTCAGGAGGACGAAACACCATATATTTT.

V and J are TRBV2 and TRBJ2-1; D is possibly TRBD1 (6 bases). Germline loops: CDR1 SNHLY, CDR2 FYNNEI. This CDR3 contains 17 residues. The ends were cut back, 7 bases at V and 7 bases at J, with 26 bases in the middle. CDR3 in amino acids: CASTLSPVTMGTNEQFF. The CDR3 nucleotides read TGTGCCAGCACCTTGAGTCCCGTCACTATGGGGACAAATGAGCAGTTCTTC.

The chain combines TRBV9 with TRBJ2-2; 8 bases are a match to TRBD1. V lost 0 bases, J lost 6 bases, and 10 bases stayed unmatched. Germline V gives CDR1 SGDLS, CDR2 YYNGEE. The CDR3 sequence is 17 residues long. CDR3 sequence: CASSVEVTGAFAGELFF. CDR3 nucleotides: TGTGCCAGCAGCGTAGAGGTGACAGGGGCGTTTGCCGGGGAGCTGTTTTTT.

This chain connects TRBV5-1 to TRBJ2-1; 7 bases align to TRBD1. V dropped 4 bases and J dropped 5; count of bases not matched to a gene: 12. The germline CDR1 and CDR2 sequences are SGHRS and YFSETQ. The CDR3 sequence is 16 residues long. CDR3 nucleotide sequence: TGCGCCAGCAGCCGACAGGGTATTTGGGACCACAATGAGCAGTTCTTC. As protein: CASSRQGIWDHNEQFF.

The chain has TRBV28 and TRBJ2-2; a possible D gene is TRBD1 (6 bases). The CDR3 consists of 15 residues. Germline assignment: CDR1 MDHEN and CDR2 SYDVKM. Between the trimmed V and J ends, which lost 7 bases and 2 bases, there was a span of 14 bases. DNA for the CDR3: TGTGCCAGCACCTCGAGGACAGCTAACACCGGGGAGCTGTTTTTT. This gives the protein CASTSRTANTGELFF. The variable domain in full, completed from reference TRBV28 and TRBJ2-2, reads DVKVTQSSRYLVKRTGEKVFLECVQDMDHENMFWYRQDPGLGLRLIYFSYDVKMKEKGDIPEGYSVSREKKERFSLILESASTNQTSMYLCASTSRTANTGELFFGEGSRLTVL.

The chain combines TRBV7-9 with TRBJ1-2; D perhaps matches TRBD1 (6 bases). The germline V gene has CDR1 SEHNR and CDR2 FQNEAQ (reference sequence). The CDR3 length is 12 residues. The V and J ends lost 5 bases and 7 bases respectively, with 11 bases between them. CDR3 nucleotides: TGTGCCAGCAGCCCCGAAGGGGGTGGCTACACCTTC. This encodes CASSPEGGGYTF.

This clone appeared a few times. This chain links TRBV19 with TRBJ2-3; 8 bases match TRBD2. V was pared by 5 bases and J by 1 base, with 8 bases of the junction left unmatched. The length of the CDR3 is 16 residues. CDR1 and CDR2 (germline): LNHDA, SQIVND (reference sequence). CDR3 sequence reads: CASSSGLDLGTDTQYF. DNA for the CDR3: TGTGCCAGTAGTTCGGGACTAGATCTGGGCACAGATACGCAGTATTTT.

The chain recombines TRBV7-9 with TRBJ2-1, with a weak D call TRBD1 (6 bases). V shed 5 bases and J shed 4 bases, with 9 bases lying between them. This CDR3 contains 13 residues. In germline, CDR1 is SEHNR, CDR2 FQNEAQ (reference sequence). Written as DNA, the CDR3 is TGTGCCAGCAGCGTGGACAGTTACAATGAGCAGTTCTTC. This codes for CASSVDSYNEQFF.

This chain uses TRBV28 with TRBJ2-3, with TRBD1 as a possible D gene (7 bases). The germline V gene has CDR1 MDHEN and CDR2 SYDVKM. Trimming cost V 5 bases and J 3 bases, with 18 bases left between them. The CDR3 totals 16 residues. CDR3 region: CASSLDRARGTDTQYF. CDR3 DNA: TGTGCCAGCAGTCTAGACAGGGCCCGGGGGACAGATACGCAGTATTTT.

The V gene is TRBV6-1, the J gene TRBJ1-3; D is unresolved. With 1 base removed from V and 0 bases from J, the gap between germline ends came to 7 bases. Per the germline V gene, CDR1 is MNHNS and CDR2 is SASEGT. The CDR3 runs to 15 residues. CDR3 DNA: TGTGCCAGCAGTGAAGATCGGGGCTCTGGAAACACCATATATTTT. This gives the protein CASSEDRGSGNTIYF.

V gene TRBV11-3 combines with J gene TRBJ1-5; no reliable D call. V gave up 2 bases and J gave up 5 bases, with 7 bases separating them. The CDR3 has 13 amino acids. Germline CDR1 reads SGHNT; CDR2 reads YENEEA. CDR3 loop: CASSLTADQPQHF. CDR3 nucleotide sequence: TGTGCCAGCAGCTTAACAGCAGATCAGCCCCAGCATTTT.

The chain joins TRBV28 to TRBJ2-7; D uncertain. The germline V gene encodes CDR1 MDHEN and CDR2 SYDVKM. The CDR3 runs to 13 residues. The V end was cut by 5 bases, the J end by 9 bases, with 17 bases between. The CDR3 region is CASSLDLDWRQYF. The CDR3 bases are TGTGCCAGCAGTCTAGATTTAGACTGGCGGCAGTACTTC.

This chain connects TRBV28 to TRBJ1-5; D call uncertain. The CDR3 extends over 13 amino acids. Germline CDR1 MDHEN, CDR2 SYDVKM. V lost 5 bases and J 6 bases, leaving 11 bases between the germline ends. The chain's CDR3 is CASSPTPGQPQHF. CDR3 nucleotides: TGTGCCAGCAGTCCCACCCCCGGTCAGCCCCAGCATTTT.

CDR3 region: CASSLGAATNEKLFF. CDR3 nucleotides: TGTGCCAGCAGCTTGGGGGCGGCAACTAATGAAAAACTGTTTTTT. The gene calls are TRBV7-2 and TRBJ1-4; D perhaps matches TRBD1 (6 bases). Deletions cut 3 bases from V and 0 bases from J, with 8 bases between. The CDR3 runs to 15 residues. Germline-derived CDR1 and CDR2 are SGHTA and FQGNSA.

The V call is TRBV7-8, the J call TRBJ2-7; a possible D gene is TRBD1 (5 bases). V was clipped by 5 bases and J by 0 bases, with 8 bases between them. Germline CDR1 reads SGHVS; CDR2 reads FQNEAQ. This CDR3 contains 13 residues. CDR3 nucleotides: TGTGCCAGCAGCCCCGACAGCTCCTACGAGCAGTACTTC. Its protein is CASSPDSSYEQYF. Together with reference TRBV7-8 and TRBJ2-7, the CDR3 gives the full variable domain: GAGVSQSPRYKVAKRGQDVALRCDPISGHVSLFWYQQALGQGPEFLTYFQNEAQLDKSGLPSDRFFAERPEGSVSTLKIQRTQQEDSAVYLCASSPDSSYEQYFGPGTRLTVT.

V and J are TRBV28 and TRBJ2-7; D perhaps matches TRBD1 (6 bases). CDR3 length: 15 amino acids. Looked up from germline, CDR1 is MDHEN and CDR2 is SYDVKM. V was clipped by 7 bases and J by 3 bases, with 19 bases between them. The CDR3 protein is CASTLRVGDIYEQYF. The DNA of the CDR3 is TGTGCCAGCACCCTCCGGGTAGGGGACATCTACGAGCAGTACTTC.

The chain is built from TRBV9 and TRBJ1-2; 9 nucleotides match TRBD1. Germline V gene data show CDR1 as SGDLS and CDR2 as YYNGEE. Trimming cost V 4 bases and J 10 bases; bases outside gene matches: 14. This CDR3 region has 15 residues. The CDR3, as DNA: TGTGCCAGCAGCTCCGACAGGGGACAGGGATCCCCCTACACCTTC. It is translated as CASSSDRGQGSPYTF. Drawing the rest from reference TRBV9 and TRBJ1-2, the complete variable domain is DSGVTQTPKHLITATGQRVTLRCSPRSGDLSVYWYQQSLDQGLQFLIQYYNGEERAKGNILERFSAQQFPDLHSELNLSSLELGDSALYFCASSSDRGQGSPYTFGSGTRLTVV.